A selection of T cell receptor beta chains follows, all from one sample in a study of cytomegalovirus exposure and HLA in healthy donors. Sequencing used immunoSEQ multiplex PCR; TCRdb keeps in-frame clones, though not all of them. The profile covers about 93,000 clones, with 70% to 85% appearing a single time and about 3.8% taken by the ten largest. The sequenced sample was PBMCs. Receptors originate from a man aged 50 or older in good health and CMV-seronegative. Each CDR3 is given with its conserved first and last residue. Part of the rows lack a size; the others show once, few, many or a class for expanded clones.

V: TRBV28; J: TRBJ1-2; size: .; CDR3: CASSAGTGRGYGYTF
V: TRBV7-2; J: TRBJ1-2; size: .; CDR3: CASSLGGALGRAPYGYTF
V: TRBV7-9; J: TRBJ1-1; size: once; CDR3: CASWGGNTEAFF
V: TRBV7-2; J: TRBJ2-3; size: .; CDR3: CASSLMAPEGQYF
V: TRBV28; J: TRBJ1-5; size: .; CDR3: CASSLAGLINQPQHF
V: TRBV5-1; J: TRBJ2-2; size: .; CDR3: CASSLGQNTGELFF
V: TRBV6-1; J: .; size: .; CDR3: CASSGSGTGGYEQYF
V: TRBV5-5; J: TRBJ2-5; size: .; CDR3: CASSFQGPQETQYF
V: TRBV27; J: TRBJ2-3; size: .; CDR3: CASSFAGGRLTNTQYF
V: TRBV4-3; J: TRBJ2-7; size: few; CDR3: CASSQDAGQGGGYEQYF
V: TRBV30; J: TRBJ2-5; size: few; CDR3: CAWGRGAQETQYF
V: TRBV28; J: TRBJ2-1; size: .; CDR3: CASSLRDRGYRNEQFF
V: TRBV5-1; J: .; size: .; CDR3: CASSFLAENYEQYF
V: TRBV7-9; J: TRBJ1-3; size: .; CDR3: CASSLNTGAGNTIYF
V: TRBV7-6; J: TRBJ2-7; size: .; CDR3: CASSLEGTSDYEQYF
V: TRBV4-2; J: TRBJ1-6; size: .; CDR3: CASSRGGDNSPLHF
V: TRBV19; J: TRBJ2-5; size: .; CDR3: CASSPQPQGRETQYF
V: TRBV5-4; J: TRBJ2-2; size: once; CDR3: CASSTPQFATGELFF
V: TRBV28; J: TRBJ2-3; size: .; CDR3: CASSYPGSADTQYF
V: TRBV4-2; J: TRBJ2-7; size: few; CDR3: CASSQTSGRAQDEQYF
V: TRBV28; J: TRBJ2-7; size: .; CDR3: CASRTSSGYEQYF
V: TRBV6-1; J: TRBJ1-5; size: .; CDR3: CASPSKDQPQHF
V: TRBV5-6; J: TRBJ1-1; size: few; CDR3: CASSLGAQVAFF
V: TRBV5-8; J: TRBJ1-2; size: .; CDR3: CASSLVAANYGYTF
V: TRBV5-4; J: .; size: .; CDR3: CASSSDRGDYEQYF
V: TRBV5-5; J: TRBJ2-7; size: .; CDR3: CASSLGSSYEQYF
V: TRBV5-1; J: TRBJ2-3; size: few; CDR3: CASSLLGADSTDTQYF
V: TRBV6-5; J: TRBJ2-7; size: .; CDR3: CASSFTPPTSNKQYF
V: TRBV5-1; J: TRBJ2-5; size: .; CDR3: CASSSSGAQETQYF
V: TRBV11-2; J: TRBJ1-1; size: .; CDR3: CASKEGGGNTEAFF
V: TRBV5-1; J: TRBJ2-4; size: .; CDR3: CASSAQGDIQYF
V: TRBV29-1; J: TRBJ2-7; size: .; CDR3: CSGGQGSYEQYF
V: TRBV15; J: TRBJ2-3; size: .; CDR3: CATSRGEREWIDTQYF
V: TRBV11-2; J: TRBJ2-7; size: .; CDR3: CASSPDRVTYEQYF
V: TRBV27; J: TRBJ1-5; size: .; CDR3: CASSLMTGSSNQPQHF
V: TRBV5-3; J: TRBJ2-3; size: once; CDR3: CARSLEASGNCKSTDTQYF
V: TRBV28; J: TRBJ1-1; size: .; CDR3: CASSSVRDRGREAFF
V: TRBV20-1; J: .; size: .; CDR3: CSAPLGSEQYF
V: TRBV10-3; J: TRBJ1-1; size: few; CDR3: CAIRVGGMNTEAFF
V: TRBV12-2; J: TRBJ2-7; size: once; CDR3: CASRFKRCTSGEQYF
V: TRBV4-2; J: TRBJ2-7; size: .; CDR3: CASSQDLSGLVIEQYF
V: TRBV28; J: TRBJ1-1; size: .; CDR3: CASSLGPGGTEAFF
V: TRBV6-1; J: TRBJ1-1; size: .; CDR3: CASSVGQVNTEAFF
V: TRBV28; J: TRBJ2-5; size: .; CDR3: CASSPYQETQYF
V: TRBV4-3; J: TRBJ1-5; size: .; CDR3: CASSQDLTVNQPQHF
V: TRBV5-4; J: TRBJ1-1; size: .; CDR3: CASSTGVPNTEAFF
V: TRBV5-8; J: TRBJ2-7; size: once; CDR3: CASSLHRGYEQYF
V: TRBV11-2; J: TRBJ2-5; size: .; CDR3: CASSLGQGKETQYF
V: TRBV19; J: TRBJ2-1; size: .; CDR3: CASSIALAGGPMFF
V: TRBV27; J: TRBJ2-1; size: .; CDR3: CVIGLAGGYNEQFF